The T cell receptor (beta chain) under discussion was sequenced for a study of HIV-infected patients and healthy controls. Findings and limits, study-wide: HIV-infected repertoires had significantly higher mean Gini indices than controls, possibly reflecting oligoclonality. MAIT alpha-chain CDR3s were frequent in healthy controls, depleted in HIV+.

Whole blood was used without fractionation, so all unsorted peripheral T cells were included. This clonotype was recorded many times. The target antigen is unknown. The CDR3 is made up of 12 amino acids. Trimming took 10 bases from V and 1 from J; bases not matched to a gene: 4. Germline V gives CDR1 MNHEY, CDR2 SVGAGI. cDNA was made from about 500 ng RNA using alpha and beta constant primers. Alpha and beta chain libraries were made separately by chain-specific third strand synthesis with multiplexing indices. Each CDR3 protein gets one entry after TCRdb re-called the 5' RACE reads with MiXCR. The table lists thousands of distinct CDR3 sequences, approximately 8% of them singletons, with about 31% in the top ten.

The V and J genes are TRBV6-5 and TRBJ2-7; TRBD1 agrees at 7 bases. Sequences were derived from blood, sampled before antiretroviral therapy. This sequence originates from an adult with HIV infection. The donor label of this sample is uncertain. The CDR3 protein is CATRTGSYEQYF. The CDR3 DNA reads TGTGCCACCCGGACAGGATCCTACGAGCAGTACTTC.